The present TCR beta chain was sequenced within a study of blood T cell repertoires in COVID-19. Study-level background: Donors in the United States, Italy and Spain gave samples during acute or convalescent COVID-19. PBMCs, B-cell-depleted T cells, or T cells were the source of the cDNA or gDNA that made up the material.

Original methodology: Reference gene primers were amplified, and this amplification served to estimate nucleated cell counts. Sequencing used immunoSEQ multiplex PCR; TCRdb keeps in-frame clones, though not all of them. The V and J calls and clone size come from that table; D and trimming were worked out from the DNA. The data contain 25,000 to 30,000 clones, roughly 90% of them singletons. With 9 bases clipped from V and 5 bases from J, the junction kept 2 bases outside the gene matches. CDR1 and CDR2 (germline): KGHDR, SFDVKD. There are 12 residues in the CDR3. This receptor was taken from a human donor in a cohort sampled during active COVID-19. The rearrangement joins TRBV24-1 to TRBJ2-2; 7 positions agree with TRBD1. The sample consisted of peripheral blood. CDR3 sequence: CATEGATGELFF. As DNA, the CDR3 is TGTGCCACCGAGGGGGCGACCGGGGAGCTGTTTTTT.